Reported below is one T cell receptor beta chain. A read error likely explains this, since a far larger clone differs by one base. This sample stems from a study of low-dose radiotherapy and immunotherapy resistance in tumors. Time point denoted: before trial treatment. The CDR3 has 15 amino acids. Germline-derived CDR1 and CDR2 are MDHEN and SYDVKM. Trimming removed 2 bases from V and 13 bases from J, with 21 bases in between. First-strand cDNA relied on TRAV- and TRBV-specific primers spanning alpha and beta chains. TCRs were put through approximately 21 PCR cycles of amplification with Phusion. A constant-region primer and the V-primer adapter served as the primer pair. A single record per CDR3 protein comes from TCRdb applying MiXCR to the reads. The sample shows some 85,000 distinct CDR3 sequences, approximately 17% of them seen only once.

Sequences were derived from PBMCs, sampled before treatment. The TCR was taken from a male donor with prostate cancer. This chain joins TRBV28 and TRBJ2-1, with D hard to call. The CDR3 region is CASSLPGANLETQFF. DNA of the CDR3: TGTGCCAGCAGTTTACCGGGTGCGAATCTGGAGACCCAGTTCTTC.